This TCR beta chain was profiled in a study of T cell responses to AZD1222 COVID-19 vaccine. Looking at the study overall: Some second doses came at about 4 weeks and others at about 12 weeks; these were pooled. Study conclusions and caveats: Just six or seven AZD1222 recipients tested seropositive at baseline.

This table comes from immunoSEQ multiplex PCR, and its TCRdb copy is limited to in-frame clones, with some not included. The table has approximately 140,000 clones, approximately 90% seen once. Trimming took off 0 bases at V and 0 bases at J, with 10 bases between the two ends. The CDR3 is 16 amino acids. In germline, CDR1 is SGHRS, CDR2 YFSETQ. Notes on this clone: Its antigen is currently unknown.

The TCR was taken from an adult in good health. The chain carries TRBV5-1 and TRBJ2-1; a weak D match, TRBD2 (6 bases). The source was peripheral blood, collected on day 0 of AZD1222 vaccination. DNA for the CDR3: TGCGCCAGCAGCTTGGAGGTCGGGAGCTCCTACAATGAGCAGTTCTTC. Its translation is CASSLEVGSSYNEQFF.